This T cell receptor (beta chain) was captured in a study of T cell responses to AZD1222 COVID-19 vaccine. Study-level results: Per reports, nearly half of all spike-specific TCRs target regions that are unmutated in variants. White British ancestry dominated among donors, who included more females, and clonal diversity was possibly underestimated.

CDR1 SGHTS and CDR2 YDEGEE come from the germline V gene. V was trimmed by 0 bases and J by 6 bases, leaving 18 bases between them. This CDR3 region has 16 residues. Sequencing used immunoSEQ multiplex PCR; TCRdb keeps in-frame clones, though not all of them. The sample includes 120,000 or so clones, around 88% of them seen just once. To note about this clone: Its antigen is still unknown.

The rearrangement links TRBV5-8 to TRBJ1-2, with D possibly matching TRBD1 (5 bases). The material was peripheral blood, obtained on day 0 of MenACWY control vaccination. The source of this sequence is an adult in good health. In DNA form, the CDR3 reads TGTGCCAGCAGCTTGGACCCAGCATACGGGGACGATGGCTACACCTTC. Its translation is CASSLDPAYGDDGYTF.